Listed below are T cell receptor beta chains from one sample, sequenced in a study of cytotoxic CD8 clonotypes in ibrutinib-treated CLL. The method was immunoSEQ multiplex PCR; TCRdb's version includes in-frame clones alone and lacks a portion of them. The data contain around 130,000 clones, 80% to 85% of them singletons. Sequencing was performed on PBMCs, taken after 24 months of ibrutinib treatment. Receptor source: a human donor with chronic lymphocytic leukemia. CDR3s include the opening cysteine and the closing phenylalanine or tryptophan. A D gene is named only where the DNA matches it firmly. Clone size, where shown, is once, few, many, or a class for clones that have expanded.

v_call	clone_size	j_call	d_call	cdr3_nt	cdr3_aa
TRBV10-3	NA	TRBJ2-2	NA	TGTGCCATCAGTGAGTCCCAAGGCGGGGAGCTGTTTTTT	CAISESQGGELFF
TRBV9	few	TRBJ1-3	NA	TGTGCCAGCAGCGCTGGGGAGGGGATCTCTGGAAACACCATATATTTT	CASSAGEGISGNTIYF
TRBV29-1	once	TRBJ1-2	NA	TGCAGCGGGACCGACAAGTCTGGCTACACCTTC	CSGTDKSGYTF
TRBV15	NA	TRBJ1-2	NA	TGTGCCACCAGCAGAGTAGGCAGGGGAAACTATGGCTACACCTTC	CATSRVGRGNYGYTF
TRBV5-6	once	TRBJ1-1	NA	TGTGCCAGCAGCTTGGGGGATGGAGCTTTCTTT	CASSLGDGAFF
TRBV7-6	NA	TRBJ1-4	TRBD1	TGTGCCAGCAGTTCACCTATGACAGGGGTAACTAATGAAAAACTGTTTTTT	CASSSPMTGVTNEKLFF
TRBV27	NA	TRBJ2-3	NA	TGTGCCAGCAGTTTAATAGCGGACTACACAGATACGCAGTATTTT	CASSLIADYTDTQYF
TRBV7-9	NA	TRBJ2-7	NA	TGTGCCAGCAGCTTCAGGGCGGGCGAGCAGTACTTC	CASSFRAGEQYF
TRBV7-9	NA	TRBJ2-2	NA	TGTGCCAGCAGCTTAACTGTGGGAGGCGCCGGGGAGCTGTTTTTT	CASSLTVGGAGELFF
TRBV11-2	NA	TRBJ1-1	NA	TGTGCCAGCAGCTTCCAAGGACCGGACGATAAAAACACTGAAGCTTTCTTT	CASSFQGPDDKNTEAFF
TRBV20-1	NA	TRBJ2-5	NA	TGCAGTGCTAGAGCCGCAGAGACCCAGTACTTC	CSARAAETQYF
TRBV28	once	TRBJ2-7	TRBD2	TGTGCCAGCGCCCTGAGGGAGGGATTATACGAGCAGTACTTC	CASALREGLYEQYF
TRBV28	once	TRBJ1-1	NA	TGTGCCAGCAGTTTAGGCAGGGGCGCTGAAGCTTTCTTT	CASSLGRGAEAFF
TRBV12-5	NA	TRBJ2-3	TRBD2	TGTGCTAGTGGTTTCGGACTAGCTTACGGTAGCACAGATACGCAGTATTTT	CASGFGLAYGSTDTQYF
TRBV10-3	NA	TRBJ1-1	NA	TGTGCCATCAGTGGGGCTTTTGACACTGAAGCTTTCTTT	CAISGAFDTEAFF
TRBV10-3	NA	TRBJ1-1	NA	TGTGCCATCAGTGGTATAGGGGACACTGAAGCTTTCTTT	CAISGIGDTEAFF
TRBV7-2	NA	TRBJ2-6	NA	TGTGCCAGCAGCTTAGGGGGTAACGCTGGGGCCAACGTCCTGACTTTC	CASSLGGNAGANVLTF
TRBV5-5	NA	TRBJ1-1	TRBD1	TGTGCCAGCAGCGTAGGGGGCTGGAGCACTGAAGCTTTCTTT	CASSVGGWSTEAFF
TRBV19	once	TRBJ1-5	NA	TGTGCCAGTAGTATCACCCCCCGGATGGCTAAAGGCAATCAGCCCCAGCATTTT	CASSITPRMAKGNQPQHF
TRBV18	NA	TRBJ1-3	NA	TGTGCCAGCTCACAGGACTTATTACGATCTGGAAACACCATATATTTT	CASSQDLLRSGNTIYF
TRBV6-6	few	TRBJ1-5	NA	TGTGCCAGCAGTGCCCCCGGGGGTGGGAATCAGCCCCAGCATTTT	CASSAPGGGNQPQHF
TRBV6-1	NA	TRBJ2-3	NA	TGTGCCAGCGCCCCAGCGGATACGCAGTATTTT	CASAPADTQYF
TRBV9	NA	TRBJ1-3	NA	TGTGCCAGCAGCGCCCCTCAGGTGGATGGAAACACCATATATTTT	CASSAPQVDGNTIYF
TRBV5-4	NA	TRBJ1-1	NA	TGTGCCAGCAGCTCCGGACAGACGGGGGGCACTGAAGCTTTCTTT	CASSSGQTGGTEAFF
TRBV6-1	NA	TRBJ1-3	TRBD1	TGTGCCAGCAGTGGTGACAGGGCCGGTGGAAACACCATATATTTT	CASSGDRAGGNTIYF
TRBV6-5	NA	TRBJ1-4	TRBD1	TGTGCCAGCAGTTACTTCCCCCAGGGGGCTGGAGAAAAACTGTTTTTT	CASSYFPQGAGEKLFF
TRBV5-6	NA	TRBJ1-2	NA	TGTGCCAGCAGCCTCATTTCAGGGGTGATCTATGGCTACACCTTC	CASSLISGVIYGYTF
TRBV5-1	few	TRBJ2-5	NA	TGCGCCAGCAGCTTGGCCCGGGAGTATTACTTC	CASSLAREYYF
TRBV7-2	NA	TRBJ2-1	NA	TGTGCCAGCAGCTTAGACCCAATAATAGAATACAATGAGCAGTTCTTC	CASSLDPIIEYNEQFF
TRBV10-3	few	TRBJ2-3	NA	TGTGCCATCAGTGAGTCATCGAGGGGCCAGGGGGATACGCAGTATTTT	CAISESSRGQGDTQYF
TRBV29-1	NA	TRBJ2-3	NA	TGCAGCGTTGTCCCACCCGTTTCGGCCGAGGAGACAGATACGCAGTATTTT	CSVVPPVSAEETDTQYF
TRBV27	NA	TRBJ1-2	NA	TGTGCCAGCAGCAGGGACATTTTATACTATGGCTACACCTTC	CASSRDILYYGYTF
TRBV9	NA	TRBJ2-1	NA	TGTGCCAGCAGCGCGGATGGACAGACCTACAATGAGCAGTTCTTC	CASSADGQTYNEQFF
TRBV10-2	NA	TRBJ1-4	TRBD1	TGCGCCAGCAGACACAGACAGGGGGCAACTAATGAAAAACTGTTTTTT	CASRHRQGATNEKLFF
TRBV19	NA	TRBJ1-6	NA	TGTGCCAGTAGTCGGGGGGTCTATAATTCACCCCTCCACTTT	CASSRGVYNSPLHF
TRBV5-5	NA	TRBJ2-2	TRBD2	TGTGCCAGCAGCTTGTATGGACTAGTAGACGCCGGGGAGCTGTTTTTT	CASSLYGLVDAGELFF
TRBV9	NA	TRBJ2-3	TRBD1	TGTGCCAGCAGCACCCACAGGGGGCAGGGCACAGATACGCAGTATTTT	CASSTHRGQGTDTQYF
TRBV11-3	few	TRBJ2-3	TRBD1	TGTGCCAGCAGCTTAGGGCAGGGGGCCACAGATACGCAGTATTTT	CASSLGQGATDTQYF
TRBV6-5	NA	TRBJ1-2	TRBD1	TGTGCCAGCAGTTACCTCGACAGGGGGGGTTATGGCTACACCTTC	CASSYLDRGGYGYTF
TRBV6-5	few	TRBJ1-3	NA	TGTGCCAGCAGTCAGAACTCTGGAAACACCATATATTTT	CASSQNSGNTIYF
TRBV5-1	NA	TRBJ1-1	TRBD1	TGCGCCAGCAGCCGAAACACAGGGGGCACTGAAGCTTTCTTT	CASSRNTGGTEAFF
TRBV5-8	NA	TRBJ2-5	NA	TGTGCCAGCAGCTTGAAGGGTTACGAGACCCAGTACTTC	CASSLKGYETQYF
TRBV18	few	TRBJ1-6	NA	TGTGCCAGCTCACCACCATCCGGTCCGAATTCACCCCTCCACTTT	CASSPPSGPNSPLHF
TRBV5-4	NA	TRBJ2-3	TRBD2	TGTGCCACCAAGCGGGGGGGCTCGAAAGATACGCAGTATTTT	CATKRGGSKDTQYF
TRBV6-6	NA	TRBJ2-4	TRBD1	TGTGCCAGCAGTTTAGACAGGGGCAGGAACATTCAGTACTTC	CASSLDRGRNIQYF
TRBV5-6	NA	TRBJ1-2	TRBD1	TGTGCCAGCAGTGGGGACAGGTATGGCTACACCTTC	CASSGDRYGYTF
TRBV7-2	NA	TRBJ2-1	TRBD2	TGTGCCAGCAGCCCCAGACTAGCGGGGAGCTCCTACAATGAGCAGTTCTTC	CASSPRLAGSSYNEQFF
TRBV9	NA	TRBJ1-3	NA	TGTGCCAGCAGCTACGATGGCTCTGGAAACACCATATATTTT	CASSYDGSGNTIYF
TRBV5-6	NA	TRBJ2-2	NA	TGTGCCAGCAGCTTGGGACAGCTAACCACCGGGGAGCTGTTTTTT	CASSLGQLTTGELFF
TRBV15	NA	TRBJ2-7	TRBD1	TGTGCCACCAGCAGAGCAAGCCCGGGACAGGGCTACGAGCAGTACTTC	CATSRASPGQGYEQYF
TRBV7-2	NA	TRBJ1-5	NA	TGTGCCAGCAGCTTAGTGTTGGGGGCGGGACAGCCCCAGCATTTT	CASSLVLGAGQPQHF
TRBV11-3	NA	TRBJ2-2	NA	TGTGCCAGCAGCCCATCACAGGTCTCGGGGATGACCGGGGAGCTGTTTTTT	CASSPSQVSGMTGELFF
TRBV18	NA	TRBJ1-6	NA	TGTGCCAGCTCACCACGCGAGCTCCGGCAGAGGGGTAATTCACCCCTCCACTTT	CASSPRELRQRGNSPLHF
TRBV5-1	few	TRBJ2-3	NA	TGCGCCAGCAGCTTGTCCAGGGGTAGAGATACGCAGTATTTT	CASSLSRGRDTQYF
TRBV7-9	NA	TRBJ1-6	NA	TGTGCCAGCAGCCCAGGAGGGGCTGGTTCACCCCTCCACTTT	CASSPGGAGSPLHF
TRBV28	NA	TRBJ1-1	NA	TGTGCCAGCAGTTTATGGACCCTCGGGAACACTGAAGCTTTCTTT	CASSLWTLGNTEAFF
TRBV4-1	few	TRBJ1-6	NA	TGCGCCAGCAGCCAAGGGACAGAGACTAATTCACCCCTCCACTTT	CASSQGTETNSPLHF
TRBV18	NA	TRBJ2-1	NA	TGTGCCAGCTCACCAATAAGGCCCAACAATGAGCAGTTCTTC	CASSPIRPNNEQFF
TRBV7-6	NA	TRBJ2-5	NA	TGTGCCAGCAGCCCAAGCGTTCCAGAGACCCAGTACTTC	CASSPSVPETQYF
TRBV7-9	NA	TRBJ2-5	TRBD2	TGTGCCAGCAGCTTATCCGGGGGGGCTAGGGAGACCCAGTACTTC	CASSLSGGARETQYF